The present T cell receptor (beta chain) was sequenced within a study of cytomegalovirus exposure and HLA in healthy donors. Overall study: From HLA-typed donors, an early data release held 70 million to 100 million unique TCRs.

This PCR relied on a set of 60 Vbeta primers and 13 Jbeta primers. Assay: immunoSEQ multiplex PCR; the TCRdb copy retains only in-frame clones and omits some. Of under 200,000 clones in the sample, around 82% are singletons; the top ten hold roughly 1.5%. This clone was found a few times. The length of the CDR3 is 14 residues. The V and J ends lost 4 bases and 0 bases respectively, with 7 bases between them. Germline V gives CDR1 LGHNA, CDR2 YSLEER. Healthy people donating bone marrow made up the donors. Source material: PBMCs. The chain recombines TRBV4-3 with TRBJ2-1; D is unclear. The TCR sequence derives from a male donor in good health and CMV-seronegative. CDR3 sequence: CASSRRSSYNEQFF. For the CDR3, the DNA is TGCGCCAGCAGCCGCCGGAGCTCCTACAATGAGCAGTTCTTC.